These 22 T cell receptor beta chains came from one sample sequenced in a study of blood T cell repertoires in COVID-19. The data were produced by immunoSEQ multiplex PCR, yet TCRdb's version contains in-frame clones alone and is incomplete. The sample has some 200,000 clones; about 86% are singletons. Material for sequencing was peripheral blood. The source is a man aged 18 to 30 with active or convalescent COVID-19.

The J gene is TRBJ1-1, the V gene TRBV11-3, with unresolved D. Germline V CDR1 and CDR2: SGHNT, YENEEA. Trimming left V 3 bases short and J 0 bases short, with 5 bases between. The CDR3 is made up of 13 amino acids. The CDR3, as DNA: TGTGCCAGCAGCTTTCTTCTGAACACTGAAGCTTTCTTT. Its translation: CASSFLLNTEAFF.

The chain combines TRBV24-1 with TRBJ1-1; a possible D gene is TRBD1 (6 bases). The CDR3 consists of 13 residues. The V end lost 8 bases, the J end lost 3 bases, and 12 bases lay between the germline ends. Germline V CDR1 and CDR2: KGHDR, SFDVKD. The CDR3 DNA sequence: TGTGCCACCAAACAGGGTTCCCACACTGAAGCTTTCTTT. It yields the protein CATKQGSHTEAFF.

The chain employs TRBV24-1 and TRBJ2-1, with 8 bases matching TRBD1. The CDR3 length is 17 residues. With 3 bases clipped from V and 1 base from J, the junction kept 7 bases outside the gene matches. From germline, CDR1 is KGHDR and CDR2 SFDVKD. DNA of the CDR3: TGTGCCACCAGTGATAGGGACACAGGGGGTTCCTACAATGAGCAGTTCTTC. Translating gives CATSDRDTGGSYNEQFF.

The chain is built from TRBV7-2 and TRBJ1-2; TRBD1 matches at 9 bases. This CDR3 has 17 residues. Germline assignment: CDR1 SGHTA and CDR2 FQGNSA. The trim removed 5 bases at V and 5 bases at J, leaving 15 bases unmatched. CDR3 bases: TGTGCCAGCAGCAATCCGGGACAGGGATTTTTTCAGTATGGCTACACCTTC. It encodes CASSNPGQGFFQYGYTF. The complete variable domain, with remaining parts taken from reference TRBV7-2 and TRBJ1-2, reads GAGVSQSPSNKVTEKGKDVELRCDPISGHTALYWYRQSLGQGLEFLIYFQGNSAPDKSGLPSDRFSAERTGGSVSTLTIQRTQQEDSAVYLCASSNPGQGFFQYGYTFGSGTRLTVV.

This chain joins TRBV16 and TRBJ2-1; D possibly corresponds to TRBD2 (5 bases). Trimming took 0 bases from V and 0 from J, leaving 12 bases between them. This CDR3 has 17 amino acids. The germline CDR1 and CDR2 sequences are KGHSY and FQNENV. In DNA form, the CDR3 reads TGTGCCAGCAGCCAATCGGCGAGCGGCAGCTCCTACAATGAGCAGTTCTTC. It translates to CASSQSASGSSYNEQFF.

The chain is built from TRBV7-2 and TRBJ2-1; the match to TRBD2 covers 10 bases. This CDR3 comprises 15 residues. V lost 2 bases, J lost 5 bases, and 3 bases stayed unmatched. Germline V gene sequence: CDR1 SGHTA, CDR2 FQGNSA. The CDR3 is CASSLSLAGDNEQFF. The CDR3 DNA sequence: TGTGCCAGCAGCTTATCCCTAGCGGGGGACAATGAGCAGTTCTTC.

V and J are TRBV12-3 or TRBV12-4 and TRBJ2-7; a weak D match, TRBD2 (6 bases). The CDR3 spans 13 residues. Trimming left V 3 bases short and J 7 bases short, with 13 bases between. CDR3 nucleotides: TGTGCCAGCAGTTTCGGGCGGGAACTGGAGCAGTACTTC. This sequence encodes CASSFGRELEQYF.

The chain recombines TRBV5-1 with TRBJ1-4, with 9 bases fitting TRBD1. This CDR3 is built from 15 residues. V lost 4 bases and J lost 8; bases outside the gene matches: 9. Per germline, CDR1 SGHRS and CDR2 YFSETQ. CDR3 in amino acids: CASSLDGTGMEKLFF. The CDR3 DNA reads TGCGCCAGCAGCCTAGACGGGACAGGGATGGAAAAACTGTTTTTT.

V gene TRBV12-3 or TRBV12-4 combines with J gene TRBJ1-6; D gene unclear. The CDR3 is 13 amino acids. The germline V and J ends were trimmed by 5 bases and 6 bases, with 8 bases remaining between them. The CDR3 protein is CASSQSGNSPLHF. The CDR3 DNA sequence: TGTGCCAGCAGTCAATCGGGTAATTCACCCCTCCACTTT.

The chain has TRBV28 and TRBJ2-5, with TRBD1 matching over 10 bases. The CDR3 length is 14 residues. Germline lookup yields CDR1 MDHEN and CDR2 SYDVKM. V lost 7 bases and J lost 5; bases outside the gene matches: 7. CDR3 amino acids: CASTLDRGRETQYF. The CDR3 bases are TGTGCCAGCACCCTAGACAGGGGGCGGGAGACCCAGTACTTC.

This clone was observed once. The gene calls are TRBV12-3 or TRBV12-4 and TRBJ2-1; D is unclear. CDR3 length: 12 residues. The V end was cut by 6 bases, the J end by 10 bases, with 13 bases between. The CDR3 region has the DNA TGTGCCAGCAGCGCGCCCCCGAGGGAGCAGTTCTTC. Protein: CASSAPPREQFF.

The chain has TRBV5-1 and TRBJ1-1, with 10 bases lining up with TRBD1. The CDR3 extends over 15 amino acids. The junction had 5 bases not matched to a gene; V was cut back by 2 bases and J by 4 bases. The germline gives CDR1 SGHRS, CDR2 YFSETQ. The CDR3 DNA reads as TGCGCCAGCAGCTTAAGGGACAGGGGTGGCACTGAAGCTTTCTTT. It is translated as CASSLRDRGGTEAFF.

This rearrangement joins TRBV4-2 to TRBJ1-1; 7 bases are a match to TRBD1. Trimming took 1 base from V and 1 from J; bases not matched to a gene: 18. The CDR3 contains 20 residues. Germline CDR1 is LGHNA and CDR2 is YNFKEQ. The CDR3 DNA is TGTGCCAGCAGCCAAGTTAGTTTCAGACAGGGTAAAAACCAGAACACTGAAGCTTTCTTT. Translation gives CASSQVSFRQGKNQNTEAFF.

This clone was observed a single time. This chain links TRBV30 with TRBJ2-5; D is undetermined. Per the germline V gene, CDR1 is GTSNPN and CDR2 is SVGIG (reference sequence). This CDR3 region has 14 residues. The V and J ends lost 2 bases and 1 base respectively, with 11 bases between them. This CDR3 is CAWSPLSPQETQYF. Here the CDR3 DNA reads TGTGCCTGGAGTCCCCTCTCCCCCCAAGAGACCCAGTACTTC.

The chain recombines TRBV13 with TRBJ1-1, with 7 bases matching TRBD1. J gave up 5 bases and V 0 bases, and 9 bases lay outside the gene matches. CDR3 length: 16 amino acids. Germline CDR1 is PRHDT and CDR2 is FYEKMQ (reference sequence). The CDR3 region is CASSLGRDSARTEAFF. CDR3 sequence (DNA): TGTGCCAGCAGCTTAGGCCGGGACAGCGCCAGAACTGAAGCTTTCTTT. Full variable domain (rest looked up from reference TRBV13 and TRBJ1-1): AAGVIQSPRHLIKEKRETATLKCYPIPRHDTVYWYQQGPGQDPQFLISFYEKMQSDKGSIPDRFSAQQFSDYHSELNMSSLELGDSALYFCASSLGRDSARTEAFFGQGTRLTVV.

This clone was counted a few times. The chain uses TRBV7-9 and TRBJ1-4, with 9 bases identical to TRBD1. Germline CDR1 and CDR2: SEHNR and FQNEAQ (reference sequence). The J segment lost 4 bases and the V segment lost 7 bases, leaving 10 bases of the junction unmatched. The CDR3 spans 16 residues. CDR3 sequence reads: CASTDSYRGLNEKLFF. CDR3 nucleotide sequence: TGTGCCAGCACCGATAGTTACAGGGGGCTTAATGAAAAACTGTTTTTT.

This clone showed up just a few times. V gene TRBV14 combines with J gene TRBJ2-1, with 7 bases aligning to TRBD2. The CDR3 has 15 amino acids. V lost 7 bases and J lost 6; bases outside the gene matches: 12. Germline V gene sequence: CDR1 SGHDN, CDR2 FVKESK. CDR3 coding DNA: TGTGCCAGCAACACACAGACTAGCAGGTTCAATGAGCAGTTCTTC. Amino acids: CASNTQTSRFNEQFF. The entire variable domain, with the rest obtained from reference TRBV14 and TRBJ2-1, is as follows: EAGVTQFPSHSVIEKGQTVTLRCDPISGHDNLYWYRRVMGKEIKFLLHFVKESKQDESGMPNNRFLAERTGGTYSTLKVQPAELEDSGVYFCASNTQTSRFNEQFFGPGTRLTVL.

The rearrangement joins TRBV7-9 to TRBJ2-5; TRBD2 aligns across 11 bases. V was pared by 5 bases and J by 4 bases, with 9 bases of the junction left unmatched. In germline, CDR1 is SEHNR, CDR2 FQNEAQ (reference sequence). The CDR3 extends over 16 amino acids. In nucleotides, the CDR3 is TGTGCCAGCAGCACCGCTAGCGGGAGGATGGGAGAGACCCAGTACTTC. Translation: CASSTASGRMGETQYF.

The V call is TRBV27, the J call TRBJ1-1; D is ambiguous. V was trimmed by 2 bases and J by 1 base, leaving 8 bases between them. The CDR3 loop spans 14 amino acids. Germline loops: CDR1 MNHEY, CDR2 SMNVEV (reference sequence). For the CDR3, the DNA is TGTGCCAGCAGTTTAATGGCTCAGAACACTGAAGCTTTCTTT. This translates into CASSLMAQNTEAFF.

The chain employs TRBV28 and TRBJ1-4, with no clear D. Trimming shortened V by 3 bases and J by 8 bases, and 13 bases separated the two germline ends. The CDR3 is 14 amino acids. Germline-derived CDR1 and CDR2 are MDHEN and SYDVKM. The chain's CDR3 is CASSFDPRGEKLFF. The CDR3 DNA follows: TGTGCCAGCAGTTTTGATCCCCGAGGGGAAAAACTGTTTTTT. The variable domain in full, with the rest retrieved from reference TRBV28 and TRBJ1-4, is DVKVTQSSRYLVKRTGEKVFLECVQDMDHENMFWYRQDPGLGLRLIYFSYDVKMKEKGDIPEGYSVSREKKERFSLILESASTNQTSMYLCASSFDPRGEKLFFGSGTQLSVL.

The V and J genes are TRBV7-3 and TRBJ2-1, with 8 bases fitting TRBD2. From germline, CDR1 is SGHTA and CDR2 FQGTGA. The CDR3 length is 19 residues. With V trimmed by 1 base and J by 0 bases, 11 bases remained unmatched. The CDR3 sequence: CASSLRPSGYLSSYNEQFF. The CDR3 DNA sequence: TGTGCCAGCAGCTTAAGGCCTAGCGGGTACCTGAGCTCCTACAATGAGCAGTTCTTC. The entire variable domain, with the rest obtained from reference TRBV7-3 and TRBJ2-1, is as follows: GAGVSQTPSNKVTEKGKYVELRCDPISGHTALYWYRQSLGQGPEFLIYFQGTGAADDSGLPNDRFFAVRPEGSVSTLKIQRTERGDSAVYLCASSLRPSGYLSSYNEQFFGPGTRLTVL.

This clone was seen just once. The gene calls are TRBV20-1 and TRBJ1-2; 7 bases are shared with TRBD1. J gave up 4 bases and V 3 bases, and 11 bases lay outside the gene matches. The germline V gene encodes CDR1 DFQATT and CDR2 SNEGSKA (reference sequence). The CDR3 loop spans 15 amino acids. The CDR3 DNA sequence: TGCAGTGCTAGTCAAGCCCGACAGGGCTTCTATGGCTACACCTTC. Translating gives CSASQARQGFYGYTF.